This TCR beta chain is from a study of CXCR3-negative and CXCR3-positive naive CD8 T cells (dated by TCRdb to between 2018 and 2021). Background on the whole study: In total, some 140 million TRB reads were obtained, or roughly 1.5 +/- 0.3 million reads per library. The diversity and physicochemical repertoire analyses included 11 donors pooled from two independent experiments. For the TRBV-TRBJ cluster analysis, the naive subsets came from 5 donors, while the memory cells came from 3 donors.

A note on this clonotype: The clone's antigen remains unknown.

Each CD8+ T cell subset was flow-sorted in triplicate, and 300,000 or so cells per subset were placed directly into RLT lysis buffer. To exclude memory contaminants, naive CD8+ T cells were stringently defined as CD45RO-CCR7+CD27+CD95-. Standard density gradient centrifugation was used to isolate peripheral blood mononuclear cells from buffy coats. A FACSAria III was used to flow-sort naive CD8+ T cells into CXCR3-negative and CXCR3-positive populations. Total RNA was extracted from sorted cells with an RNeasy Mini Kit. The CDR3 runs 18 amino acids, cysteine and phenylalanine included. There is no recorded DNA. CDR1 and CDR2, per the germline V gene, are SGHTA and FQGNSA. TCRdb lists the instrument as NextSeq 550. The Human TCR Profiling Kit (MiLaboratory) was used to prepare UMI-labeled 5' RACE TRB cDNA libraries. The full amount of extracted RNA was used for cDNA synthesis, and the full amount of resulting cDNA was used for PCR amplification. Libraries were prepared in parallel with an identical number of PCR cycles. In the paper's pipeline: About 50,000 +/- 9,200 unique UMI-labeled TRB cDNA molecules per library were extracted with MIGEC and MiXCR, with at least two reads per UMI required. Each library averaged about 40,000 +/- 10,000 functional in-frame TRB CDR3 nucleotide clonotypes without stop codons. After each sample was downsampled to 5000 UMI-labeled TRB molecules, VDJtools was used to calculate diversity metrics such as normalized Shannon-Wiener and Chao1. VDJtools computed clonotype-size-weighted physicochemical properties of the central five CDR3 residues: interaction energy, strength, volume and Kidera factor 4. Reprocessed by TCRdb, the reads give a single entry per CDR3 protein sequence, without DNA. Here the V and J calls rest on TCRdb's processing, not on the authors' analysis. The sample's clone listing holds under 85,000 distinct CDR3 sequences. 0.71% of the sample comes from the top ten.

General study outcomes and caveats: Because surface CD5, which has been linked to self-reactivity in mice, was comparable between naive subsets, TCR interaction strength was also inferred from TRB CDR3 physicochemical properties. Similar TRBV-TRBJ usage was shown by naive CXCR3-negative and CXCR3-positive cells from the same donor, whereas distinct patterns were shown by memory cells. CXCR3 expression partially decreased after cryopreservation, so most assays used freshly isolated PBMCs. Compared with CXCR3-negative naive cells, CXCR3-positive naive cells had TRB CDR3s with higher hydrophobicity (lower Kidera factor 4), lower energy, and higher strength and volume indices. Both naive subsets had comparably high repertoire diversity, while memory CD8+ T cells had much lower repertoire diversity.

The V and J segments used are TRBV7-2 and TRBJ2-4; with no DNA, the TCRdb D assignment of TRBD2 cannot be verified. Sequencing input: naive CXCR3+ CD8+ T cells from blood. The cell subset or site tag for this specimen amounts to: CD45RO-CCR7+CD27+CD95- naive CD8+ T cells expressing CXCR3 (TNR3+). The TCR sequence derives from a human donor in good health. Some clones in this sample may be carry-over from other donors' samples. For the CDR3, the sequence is CASSLGSGGLLAKNIQYF.